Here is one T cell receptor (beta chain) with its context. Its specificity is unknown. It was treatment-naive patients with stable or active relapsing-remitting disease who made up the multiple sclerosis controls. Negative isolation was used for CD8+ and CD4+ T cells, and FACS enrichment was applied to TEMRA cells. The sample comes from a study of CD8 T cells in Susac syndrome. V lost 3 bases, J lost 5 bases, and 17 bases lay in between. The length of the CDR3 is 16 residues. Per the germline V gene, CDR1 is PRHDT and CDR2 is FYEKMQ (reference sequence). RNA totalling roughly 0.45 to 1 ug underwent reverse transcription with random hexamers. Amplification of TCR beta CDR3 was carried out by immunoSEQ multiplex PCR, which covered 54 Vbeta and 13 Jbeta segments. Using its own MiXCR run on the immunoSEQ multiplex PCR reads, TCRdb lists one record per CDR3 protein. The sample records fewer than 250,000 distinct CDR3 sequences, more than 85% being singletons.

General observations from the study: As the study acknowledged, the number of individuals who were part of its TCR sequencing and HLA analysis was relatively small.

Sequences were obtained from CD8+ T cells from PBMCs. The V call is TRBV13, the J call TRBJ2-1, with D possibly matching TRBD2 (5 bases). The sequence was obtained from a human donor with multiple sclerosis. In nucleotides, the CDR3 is TGTGCCAGCAGCTTTAGTGGGAGAGGTCCCGACAATGAGCAGTTCTTC. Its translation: CASSFSGRGPDNEQFF.